This T cell receptor (beta chain) was observed in a study of regulatory T cells in long-lasting Graves disease. The time point here: newly diagnosed GD, antithyroid drugs for less than 3 months. Making the TCR library involved RNA that had been extracted from PBMCs. CDR1 is LNHDA and CDR2 is SQIVND in the germline V gene (reference sequence). The CDR3 extends over 15 amino acids. V dropped 9 bases and J dropped 0; count of bases not matched to a gene: 7. This clonotype was seen a handful of times. Libraries of TCR beta came from iRepertoire HTBI primers plus Arm-PCR of CDR3 regions. MiXCR, run by TCRdb on the multiplex PCR reads, gives a single entry per CDR3 protein. The table lists hundreds of thousands of distinct CDR3 sequences, 16% of them singletons. The same sample was also studied in work on T cells in Graves' hyperthyroidism and ophthalmopathy. Per that paper: The TCR CDR3 was amplified in a first-round RT-PCR using the HTBI primer set.

The specimen was peripheral blood mononuclear cells (PBMCs), collected at new diagnosis, from a patient treated with antithyroid drugs. The sequence came from a woman in her twenties or thirties with Graves disease. The chain couples TRBV19 to TRBJ2-4; 8 nucleotides agree with TRBD2. The CDR3 DNA is TGTGCCAGCCGCGGACTAGCTTCAGCCAAAAACATTCAGTACTTC. Translated: CASRGLASAKNIQYF.